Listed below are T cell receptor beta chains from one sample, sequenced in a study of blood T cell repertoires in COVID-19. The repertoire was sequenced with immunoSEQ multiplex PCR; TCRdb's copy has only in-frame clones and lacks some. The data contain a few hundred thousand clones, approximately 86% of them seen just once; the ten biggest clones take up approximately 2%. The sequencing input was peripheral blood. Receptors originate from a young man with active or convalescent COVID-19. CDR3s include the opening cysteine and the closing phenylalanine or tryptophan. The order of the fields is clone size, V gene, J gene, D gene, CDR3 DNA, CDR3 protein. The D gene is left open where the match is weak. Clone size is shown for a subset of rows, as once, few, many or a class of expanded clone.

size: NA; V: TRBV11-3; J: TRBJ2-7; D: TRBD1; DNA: TGTGCCAGCAGCTCCGGGACAGGGGAGACCTACGAGCAGTACTTC; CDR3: CASSSGTGETYEQYF
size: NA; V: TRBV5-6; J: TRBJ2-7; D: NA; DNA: TGTGCCAGCAGCTTACTGTTCTCCGAGCAGTACTTC; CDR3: CASSLLFSEQYF
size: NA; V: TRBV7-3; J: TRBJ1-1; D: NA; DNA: TGTGCCAGCAGCTTAACCCACGGGGGGAACACTGAAGCTTTCTTT; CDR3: CASSLTHGGNTEAFF
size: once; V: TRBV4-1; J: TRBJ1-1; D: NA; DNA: TGCGCCAGCAGCCGGAACAGTGGGAACACTGAAGCTTTCTTT; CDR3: CASSRNSGNTEAFF
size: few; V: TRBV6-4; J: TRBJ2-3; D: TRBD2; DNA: TGTGCCAGCAGTAACGGGGGGGCGACAGATACGCAGTATTTT; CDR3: CASSNGGATDTQYF
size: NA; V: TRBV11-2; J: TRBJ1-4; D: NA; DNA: TGTGCCAGCAGCTTAGGACAGGCTGGAGTTGAAAAACTGTTTTTT; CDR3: CASSLGQAGVEKLFF
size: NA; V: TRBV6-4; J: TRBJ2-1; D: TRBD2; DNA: TGTGCCAGCAGTGACGTGGCTAGCGGATATACTGAGCAGTTCTTC; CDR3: CASSDVASGYTEQFF
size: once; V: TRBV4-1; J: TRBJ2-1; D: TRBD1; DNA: TGCGCCAGCAGCCTAGAGACAGGGCAACTCTCCTACAATGAGCAGTTCTTC; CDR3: CASSLETGQLSYNEQFF
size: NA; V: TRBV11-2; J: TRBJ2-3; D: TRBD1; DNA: TGTGCCAGCAGCTTAGATCCGGGACAGGGATTAACAGATACGCAGTATTTT; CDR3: CASSLDPGQGLTDTQYF
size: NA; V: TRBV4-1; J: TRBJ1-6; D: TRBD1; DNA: TGCGCCAGCAGCCAAGGGCTAAGCTACCGGGACAGAGAAATCTCCTATAATTCACCCCTCCACTTT; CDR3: CASSQGLSYRDREISYNSPLHF
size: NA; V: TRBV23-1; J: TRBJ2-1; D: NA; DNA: TGCGCCAGCTCGCCCGCGGGATACCTATACAATGAGCAGTTCTTC; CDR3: CASSPAGYLYNEQFF
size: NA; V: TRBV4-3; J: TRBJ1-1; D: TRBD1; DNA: TGCGCCAGCAGCCAAGAAAGGGGGCTCGGGTGGAACACTGAAGCTTTCTTT; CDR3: CASSQERGLGWNTEAFF
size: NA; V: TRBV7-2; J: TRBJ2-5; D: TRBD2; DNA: TGTGCCAGCAGCTTAGGGGGGGGTTTCAAGACCCAGTACTTC; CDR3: CASSLGGGFKTQYF
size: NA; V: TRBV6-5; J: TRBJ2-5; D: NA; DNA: TGTGCCAGCAGTTCCGGGACTGAAGAGACCCAGTACTTC; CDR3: CASSSGTEETQYF
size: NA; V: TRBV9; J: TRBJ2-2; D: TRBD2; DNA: TGTGCCAGCAGCGTAGTCGGTGCGGGAGTAGGGCCCGGGGAGCTGTTTTTT; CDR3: CASSVVGAGVGPGELFF
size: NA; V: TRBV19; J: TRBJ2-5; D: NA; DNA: TGTGCCAGTAGTATAGGAGGCACGGAGACCCAGTACTTC; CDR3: CASSIGGTETQYF
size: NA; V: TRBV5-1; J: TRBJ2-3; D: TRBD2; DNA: TGCGCCAGCAGCTGGAGGGGCGGGGGGCGCACAGATACGCAGTATTTT; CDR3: CASSWRGGGRTDTQYF
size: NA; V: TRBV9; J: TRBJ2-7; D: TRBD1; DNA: TGTGCCAGCAGCTCTGCAGGGGGCTACGAGCAGTACTTC; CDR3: CASSSAGGYEQYF
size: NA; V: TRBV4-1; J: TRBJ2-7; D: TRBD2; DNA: TGCGCCAGCAGCCAGCCCCCAGATAGCGGGAGGATCGAGCAGTACTTC; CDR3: CASSQPPDSGRIEQYF
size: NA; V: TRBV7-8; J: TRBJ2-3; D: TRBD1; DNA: TGTGCCAGCAGCTTAGGGGACAGGGTGACAGATACGCAGTATTTT; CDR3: CASSLGDRVTDTQYF
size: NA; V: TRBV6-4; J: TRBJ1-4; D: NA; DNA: TGTGCCACCCGACTCCTGACCAATGAAAAACTGTTTTTT; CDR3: CATRLLTNEKLFF
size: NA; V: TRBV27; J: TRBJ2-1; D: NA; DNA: TGTGCCAGCAGTTTATCGGGCGGGAAGGGGCTGAGGCAGTTCTTC; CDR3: CASSLSGGKGLRQFF
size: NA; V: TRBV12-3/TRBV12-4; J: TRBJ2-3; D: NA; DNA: TGTGCCAGCAGTTCACAGGATACGCAGTATTTT; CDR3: CASSSQDTQYF
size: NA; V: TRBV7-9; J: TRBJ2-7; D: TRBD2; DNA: TGTGCCAGCAGCTTAGGGCTAGCGGGACCTTTCTACGAGCAGTACTTC; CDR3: CASSLGLAGPFYEQYF
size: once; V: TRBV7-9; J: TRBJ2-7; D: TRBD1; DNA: TGTGCCAGCAGCTGGGGACAGGGGGATAGCGAGCAGTACTTC; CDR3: CASSWGQGDSEQYF
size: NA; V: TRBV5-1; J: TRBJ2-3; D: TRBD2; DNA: TGCGCCAGCAGCAGGGGACTAGCGGGAGAACCAGATACGCAGTATTTT; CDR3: CASSRGLAGEPDTQYF
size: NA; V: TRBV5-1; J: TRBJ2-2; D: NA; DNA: TGCGCCAGCAGCTTAAGAGGAGATCAGACCGGGGAGCTGTTTTTT; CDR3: CASSLRGDQTGELFF
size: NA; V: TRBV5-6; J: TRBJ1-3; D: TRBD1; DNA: TGTGCCGGCAGCAGCTTCAAAGCAATACAGGGGGCCCTTGGAAACACCATATATTTT; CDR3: CAGSSFKAIQGALGNTIYF
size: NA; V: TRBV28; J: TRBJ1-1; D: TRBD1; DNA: TGTGCCAGCAGTCTTGACAGGGCTGAGGCTTTCTTT; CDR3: CASSLDRAEAFF
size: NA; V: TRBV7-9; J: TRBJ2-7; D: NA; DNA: TGTGCCAGCAGCTCCTTCGGCGGGGGCCGATGCAACTTC; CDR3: CASSSFGGGRCNF
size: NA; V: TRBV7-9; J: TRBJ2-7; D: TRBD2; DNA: TGTGCCAGCAGCTTAAGACAAGCGGGGGACTCCTACGAGCAGTACTTC; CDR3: CASSLRQAGDSYEQYF
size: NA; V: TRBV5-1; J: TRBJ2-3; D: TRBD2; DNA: TGCGCCAGCAGCCCCCGACTAGCGGGAGTTTCCGATACGCAGTATTTT; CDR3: CASSPRLAGVSDTQYF
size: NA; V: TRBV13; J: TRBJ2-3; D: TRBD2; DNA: TGTGCCAGTTTTTTACGGGAGGCCACAGATACGCAGTATTTT; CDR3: CASFLREATDTQYF
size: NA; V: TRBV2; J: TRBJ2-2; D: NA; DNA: TGTGCCAGCATTAAACAGATCACCGGGGAGCTGTTTTTT; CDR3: CASIKQITGELFF
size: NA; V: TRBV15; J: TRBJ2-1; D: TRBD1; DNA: TGTGCCACCAGCTCCCTCGGACAGGGATTTGTAAATGAGCAGTTCTTC; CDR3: CATSSLGQGFVNEQFF
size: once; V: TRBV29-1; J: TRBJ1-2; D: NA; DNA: TGCAGCGCTGGATTGGGCAATAACTATGGCTACACCTTC; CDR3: CSAGLGNNYGYTF
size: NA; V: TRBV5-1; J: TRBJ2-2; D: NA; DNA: TGCGCCAGCAACCCCACAGGGCTTGGGACCGGGGAGCTGTTTTTT; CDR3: CASNPTGLGTGELFF